Here is one T cell receptor (beta chain) with its context. This entry belongs to a study of blood T cell repertoires in COVID-19. Across the study: Samples representing acute and convalescent COVID-19 were sourced from the United States, Italy and Spain.

Seattle patients were enrolled while actively infected and followed longitudinally. Trimming pared 0 bases from V and 7 bases from J, leaving 16 bases between. Germline-derived CDR1 and CDR2 are LGHDT and YNNKEL (reference sequence). CDR3 length equals 16 residues. Authors' data handling: Reference gene primer amplification gave estimated nucleated cell counts. Sequencing used immunoSEQ multiplex PCR; TCRdb keeps in-frame clones, though not all of them. That table supplies the V and J calls and clone size; D and trimming were determined from the DNA. The sample has 250,000 to 350,000 clones, 85% to 90% seen once.

The clonotype originates from a woman in her 30s with COVID-19, enrolled during active disease. The sequenced sample was peripheral blood. The chain uses TRBV3-1 (or the pseudogene TRBV3-2) and TRBJ1-5; no clear D. CDR3 nucleotide sequence: TGTGCCAGCAGCCAAGATCAGAAAGGCTTCGGGCAGCCCCAGCATTTT. Protein sequence: CASSQDQKGFGQPQHF.